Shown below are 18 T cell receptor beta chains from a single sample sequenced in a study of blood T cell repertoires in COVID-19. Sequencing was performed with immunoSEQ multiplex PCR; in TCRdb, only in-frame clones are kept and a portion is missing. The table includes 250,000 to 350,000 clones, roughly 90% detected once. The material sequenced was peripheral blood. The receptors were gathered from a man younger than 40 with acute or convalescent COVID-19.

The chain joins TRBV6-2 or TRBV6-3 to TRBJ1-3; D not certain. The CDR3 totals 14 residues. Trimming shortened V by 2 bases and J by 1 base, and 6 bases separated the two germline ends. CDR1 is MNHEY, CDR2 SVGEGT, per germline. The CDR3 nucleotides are TGTGCCAGCAGTTACCCCAGGTCTGGAAACACCATATATTTT. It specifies CASSYPRSGNTIYF.

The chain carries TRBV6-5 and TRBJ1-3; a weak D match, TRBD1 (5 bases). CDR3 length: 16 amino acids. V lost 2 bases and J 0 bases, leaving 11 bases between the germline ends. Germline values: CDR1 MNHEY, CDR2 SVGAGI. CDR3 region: CASSYGGSSSGNTIYF. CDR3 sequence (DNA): TGTGCCAGCAGTTACGGGGGGTCTAGCTCTGGAAACACCATATATTTT.

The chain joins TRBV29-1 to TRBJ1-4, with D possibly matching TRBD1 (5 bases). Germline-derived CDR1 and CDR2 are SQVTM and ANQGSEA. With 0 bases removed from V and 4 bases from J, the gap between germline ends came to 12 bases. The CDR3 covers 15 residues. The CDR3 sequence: CSVEDRRAYNEKLFF. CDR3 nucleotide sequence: TGCAGCGTTGAAGATCGCAGGGCTTATAATGAAAAACTGTTTTTT.

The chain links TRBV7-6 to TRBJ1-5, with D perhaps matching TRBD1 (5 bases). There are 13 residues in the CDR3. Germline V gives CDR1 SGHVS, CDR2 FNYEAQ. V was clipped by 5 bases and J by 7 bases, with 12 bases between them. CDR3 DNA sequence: TGTGCCAGCAGCAAGAGCCCAGGGCAGCCCCAGCATTTT. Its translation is CASSKSPGQPQHF.

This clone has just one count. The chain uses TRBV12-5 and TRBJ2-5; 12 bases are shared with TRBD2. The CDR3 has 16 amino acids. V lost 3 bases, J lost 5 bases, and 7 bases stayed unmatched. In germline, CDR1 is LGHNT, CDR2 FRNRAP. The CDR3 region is CASGLVTSGSAETQYF. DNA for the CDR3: TGTGCTAGTGGTTTAGTGACTAGCGGGAGCGCTGAGACCCAGTACTTC. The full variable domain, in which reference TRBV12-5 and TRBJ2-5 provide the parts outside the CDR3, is DARVTQTPRHKVTEMGQEVTMRCQPILGHNTVFWYRQTMMQGLELLAYFRNRAPLDDSGMPKDRFSAEMPDATLATLKIQPSEPRDSAVYFCASGLVTSGSAETQYFGPGTRLLVL.

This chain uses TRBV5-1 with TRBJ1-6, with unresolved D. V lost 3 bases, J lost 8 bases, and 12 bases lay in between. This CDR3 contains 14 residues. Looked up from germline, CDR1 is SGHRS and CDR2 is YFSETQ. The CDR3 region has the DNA TGCGCCAGCAGCTCGAGCAGGTCTGATTCACCCCTCCACTTT. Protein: CASSSSRSDSPLHF.

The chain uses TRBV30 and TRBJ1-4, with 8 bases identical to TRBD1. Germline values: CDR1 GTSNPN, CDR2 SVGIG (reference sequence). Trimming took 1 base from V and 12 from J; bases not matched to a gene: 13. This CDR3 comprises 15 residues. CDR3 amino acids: CAWSARTGPLAELFF. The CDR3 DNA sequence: TGTGCCTGGAGTGCGAGGACAGGGCCCTTAGCCGAACTGTTTTTT.

The CDR3 DNA is TGTGCCAGCAGTTTACAGGACGAGTACGGCTATGGCTACACCTTC. Translating it yields CASSLQDEYGYGYTF. The V call is TRBV2, the J call TRBJ1-2; TRBD1 is a possible D gene (5 bases). The CDR3 covers 15 residues. The germline V gene encodes CDR1 SNHLY and CDR2 FYNNEI. V was trimmed by 5 bases and J by 4 bases, leaving 17 bases between them. Full variable domain (remainder filled in from reference TRBV2 and TRBJ1-2): EPEVTQTPSHQVTQMGQEVILRCVPISNHLYFYWYRQILGQKVEFLVSFYNNEISEKSEIFDDQFSVERPDGSNFTLKIRSTKLEDSAMYFCASSLQDEYGYGYTFGSGTRLTVV.

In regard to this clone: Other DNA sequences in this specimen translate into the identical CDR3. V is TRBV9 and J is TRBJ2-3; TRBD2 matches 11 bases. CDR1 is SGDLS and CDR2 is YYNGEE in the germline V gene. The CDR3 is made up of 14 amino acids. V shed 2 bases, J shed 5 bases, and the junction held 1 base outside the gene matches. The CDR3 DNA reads TGTGCCAGCAGCGTCCTAGCGGGAGGAGATACGCAGTATTTT. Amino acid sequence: CASSVLAGGDTQYF.

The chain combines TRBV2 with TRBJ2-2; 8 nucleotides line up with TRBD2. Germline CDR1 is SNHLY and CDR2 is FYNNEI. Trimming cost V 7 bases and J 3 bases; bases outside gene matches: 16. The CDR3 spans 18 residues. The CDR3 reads CASTSGSGYSEDTGELFF. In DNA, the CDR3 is TGTGCCAGCACCAGCGGGAGTGGTTATTCGGAGGACACCGGGGAGCTGTTTTTT. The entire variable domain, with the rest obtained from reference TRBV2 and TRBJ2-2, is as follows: EPEVTQTPSHQVTQMGQEVILRCVPISNHLYFYWYRQILGQKVEFLVSFYNNEISEKSEIFDDQFSVERPDGSNFTLKIRSTKLEDSAMYFCASTSGSGYSEDTGELFFGEGSRLTVL.

In DNA, the CDR3 is TGTGCCAGCAGCTTGGTTGGCGGCCCAGTCGCCTACGAGCAGTACTTC. This codes for CASSLVGGPVAYEQYF. This rearrangement joins TRBV5-5 to TRBJ2-7; D gene ambiguous. Trimming pared 0 bases from V and 2 bases from J, leaving 15 bases between. The CDR3 length is 16 residues. Germline lookup yields CDR1 SGHKS and CDR2 YYEKEE (reference sequence).

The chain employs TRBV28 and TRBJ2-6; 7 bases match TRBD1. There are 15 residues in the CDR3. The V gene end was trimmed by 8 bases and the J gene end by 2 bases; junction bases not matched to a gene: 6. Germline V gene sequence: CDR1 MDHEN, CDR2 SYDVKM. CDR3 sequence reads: CASQNTGAGANVLTF. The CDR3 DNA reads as TGTGCCAGCCAAAATACAGGGGCTGGGGCCAACGTCCTGACTTTC. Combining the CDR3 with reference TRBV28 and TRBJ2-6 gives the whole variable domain DVKVTQSSRYLVKRTGEKVFLECVQDMDHENMFWYRQDPGLGLRLIYFSYDVKMKEKGDIPEGYSVSREKKERFSLILESASTNQTSMYLCASQNTGAGANVLTFGAGSRLTVL.

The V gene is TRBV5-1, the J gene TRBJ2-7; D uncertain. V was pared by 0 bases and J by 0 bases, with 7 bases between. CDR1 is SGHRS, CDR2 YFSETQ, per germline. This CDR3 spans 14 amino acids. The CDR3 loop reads CASSLVGSSYEQYF. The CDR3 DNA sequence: TGCGCCAGCAGCTTGGTTGGCAGCTCCTACGAGCAGTACTTC.

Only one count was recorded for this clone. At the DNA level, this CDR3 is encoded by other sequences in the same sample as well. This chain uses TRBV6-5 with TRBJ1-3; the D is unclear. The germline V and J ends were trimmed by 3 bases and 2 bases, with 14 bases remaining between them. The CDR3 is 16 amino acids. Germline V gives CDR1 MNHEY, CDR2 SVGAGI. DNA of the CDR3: TGTGCCAGCAGTTATAGTTTCCGGGGAACTGGAAACACCATATATTTT. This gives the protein CASSYSFRGTGNTIYF.

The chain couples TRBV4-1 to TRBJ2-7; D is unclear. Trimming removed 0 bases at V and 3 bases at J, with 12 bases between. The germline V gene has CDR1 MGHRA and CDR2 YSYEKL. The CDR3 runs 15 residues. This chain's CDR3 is CASSQDRVLNYEQYF. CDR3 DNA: TGCGCCAGCAGCCAAGATCGGGTCCTTAACTACGAGCAGTACTTC.

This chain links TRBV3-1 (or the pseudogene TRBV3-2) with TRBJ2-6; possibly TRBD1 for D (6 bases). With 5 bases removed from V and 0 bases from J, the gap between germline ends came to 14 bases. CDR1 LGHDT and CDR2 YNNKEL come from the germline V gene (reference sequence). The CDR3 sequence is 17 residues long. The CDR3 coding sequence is TGTGCCAGCAGCAAGGGACACCCTCCCTCTGGGGCCAACGTCCTGACTTTC. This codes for CASSKGHPPSGANVLTF.

CDR3 sequence reads: CASSQDRGLAGMGREQYF. The CDR3 nucleotides are TGTGCCAGCAGCCAAGATAGGGGACTAGCGGGAATGGGGCGAGAGCAGTACTTC. The V call is TRBV3-1 (or the pseudogene TRBV3-2), the J call TRBJ2-7, with 13 bases matching TRBD2. The CDR3 extends over 18 amino acids. CDR1 is LGHDT, CDR2 YNNKEL, per germline (reference sequence). Trimming took 0 bases from V and 7 from J; bases not matched to a gene: 12.

Here the CDR3 reads CARGTGEGLGQGTDTQYF. CDR3 sequence (DNA): TGTGCCAGAGGGACAGGGGAAGGTTTGGGGCAGGGCACAGATACGCAGTATTTT. This rearrangement joins TRBV21-1 to TRBJ2-3; the table's D call, TRBD1, was not checked against the DNA. TRBV21-1 is an annotated pseudogene. This CDR3 has 18 residues.